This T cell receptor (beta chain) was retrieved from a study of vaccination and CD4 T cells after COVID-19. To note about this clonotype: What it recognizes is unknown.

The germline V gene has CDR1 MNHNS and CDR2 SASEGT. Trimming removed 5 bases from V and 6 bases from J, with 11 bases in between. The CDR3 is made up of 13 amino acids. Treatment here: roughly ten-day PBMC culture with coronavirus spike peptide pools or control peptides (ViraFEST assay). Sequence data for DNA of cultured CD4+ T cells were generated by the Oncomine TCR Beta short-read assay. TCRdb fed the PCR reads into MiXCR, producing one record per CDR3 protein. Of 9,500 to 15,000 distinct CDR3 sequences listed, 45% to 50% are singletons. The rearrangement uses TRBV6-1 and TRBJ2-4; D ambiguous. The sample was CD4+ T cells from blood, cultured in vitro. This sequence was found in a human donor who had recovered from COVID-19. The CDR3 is CASSNGPGNIQYF. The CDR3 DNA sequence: TGTGCCAGCAGTAACGGTCCTGGAAACATTCAGTACTTC.